This T cell receptor (beta chain) came from a study of blood T cell repertoires in COVID-19. Study-wide context: The United States, Italy and Spain supplied acute and convalescent COVID-19 samples. T cells, B-cell-depleted T cells, or PBMCs supplied cDNA or gDNA.

CDR1 is SGHRS, CDR2 YFSETQ, per germline. With V trimmed by 4 bases and J by 7 bases, 7 bases remained unmatched. This CDR3 spans 15 amino acids. Original processing methods: Estimation of nucleated cell counts was performed using reference gene primer amplification. Clones were sequenced by immunoSEQ multiplex PCR, and TCRdb holds only the in-frame ones, with some missing. From that table come the V and J calls and clone size; the DNA was used to work out D and trimming. The sample shows about 160,000 clones, 80% to 90% of them seen only once. Sequencing input: peripheral blood. The clonotype was recovered from a man between 70 and 80 years old with acute or convalescent COVID-19. The V gene is TRBV5-1, the J gene TRBJ2-1, with TRBD2 identical over 11 bases. DNA for the CDR3: TGCGCCAGCAGCCCCAGACTAGCGGGACAAAATGAGCAGTTCTTC. It translates to CASSPRLAGQNEQFF.